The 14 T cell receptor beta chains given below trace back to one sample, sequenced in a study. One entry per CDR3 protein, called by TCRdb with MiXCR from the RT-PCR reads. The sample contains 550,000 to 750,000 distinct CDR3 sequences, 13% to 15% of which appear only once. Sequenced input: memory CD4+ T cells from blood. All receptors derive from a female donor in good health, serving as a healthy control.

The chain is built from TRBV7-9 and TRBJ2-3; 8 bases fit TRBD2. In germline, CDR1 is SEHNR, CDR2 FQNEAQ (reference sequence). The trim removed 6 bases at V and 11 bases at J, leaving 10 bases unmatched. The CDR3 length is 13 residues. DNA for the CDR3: TGTGCCAGCAGTCGGGAGGGCCTTGCCTGGCAGTATTTT. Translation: CASSREGLAWQYF.

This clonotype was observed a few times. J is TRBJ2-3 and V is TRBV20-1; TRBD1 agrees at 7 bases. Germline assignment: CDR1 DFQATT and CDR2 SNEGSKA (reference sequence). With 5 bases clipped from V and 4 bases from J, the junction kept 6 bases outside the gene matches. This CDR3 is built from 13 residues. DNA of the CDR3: TGCAGTGCTGAGGGGGCTTTAGCAGATACGCAGTATTTT. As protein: CSAEGALADTQYF.

The CDR3 DNA follows: TGTGCCAGCAGCCCCGCGGGGGGCGCGGCTCAGCCCCAGCATTTT. Protein: CASSPAGGAAQPQHF. The gene calls are TRBV7-9 and TRBJ1-5, with a weak D call TRBD1 (6 bases). Germline V gene sequence: CDR1 SEHNR, CDR2 FQNEAQ (reference sequence). There are 15 residues in the CDR3. Trimming shortened V by 5 bases and J by 6 bases, and 17 bases separated the two germline ends.

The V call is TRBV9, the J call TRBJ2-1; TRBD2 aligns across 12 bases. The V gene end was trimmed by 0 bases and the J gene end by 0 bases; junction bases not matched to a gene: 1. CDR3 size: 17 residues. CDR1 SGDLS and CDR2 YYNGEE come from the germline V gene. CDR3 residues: CASSVGTSGTSYNEQFF. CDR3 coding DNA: TGTGCCAGCAGCGTAGGGACTAGCGGGACCTCCTACAATGAGCAGTTCTTC.

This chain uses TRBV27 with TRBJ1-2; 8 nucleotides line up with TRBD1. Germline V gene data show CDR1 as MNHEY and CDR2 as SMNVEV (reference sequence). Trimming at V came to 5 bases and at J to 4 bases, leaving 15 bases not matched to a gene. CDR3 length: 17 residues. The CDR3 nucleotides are TGTGCCAGCAGTCGTGCCGGGACAGGAGCTCTTTTCTATGGCTACACCTTC. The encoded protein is CASSRAGTGALFYGYTF.

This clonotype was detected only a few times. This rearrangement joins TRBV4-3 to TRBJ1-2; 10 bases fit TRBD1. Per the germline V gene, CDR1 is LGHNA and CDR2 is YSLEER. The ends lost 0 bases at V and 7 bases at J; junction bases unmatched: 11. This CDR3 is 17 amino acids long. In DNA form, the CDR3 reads TGCGCCAGCAGCCAAGATCACCGGGACAGGGGATCGGGTGGCTACACCTTC. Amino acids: CASSQDHRDRGSGGYTF.

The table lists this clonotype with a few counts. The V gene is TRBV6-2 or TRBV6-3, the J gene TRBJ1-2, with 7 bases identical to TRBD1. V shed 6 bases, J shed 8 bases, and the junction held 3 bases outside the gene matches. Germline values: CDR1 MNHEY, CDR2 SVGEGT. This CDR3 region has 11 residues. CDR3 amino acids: CASSDRDGYTF. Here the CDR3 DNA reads TGTGCCAGCAGCGACAGGGACGGCTACACCTTC.

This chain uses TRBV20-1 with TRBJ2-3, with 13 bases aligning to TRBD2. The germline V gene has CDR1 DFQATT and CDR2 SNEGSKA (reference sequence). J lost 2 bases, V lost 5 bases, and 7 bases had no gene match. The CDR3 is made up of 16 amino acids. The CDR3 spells CSAGGTSGTFTDTQYF. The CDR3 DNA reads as TGCAGTGCTGGAGGGACTAGCGGGACATTCACAGATACGCAGTATTTT.

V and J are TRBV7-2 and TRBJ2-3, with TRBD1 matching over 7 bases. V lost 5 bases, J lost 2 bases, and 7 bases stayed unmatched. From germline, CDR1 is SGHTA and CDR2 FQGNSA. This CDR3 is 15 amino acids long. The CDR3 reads CASSPMGQYTDTQYF. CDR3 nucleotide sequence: TGTGCCAGCAGCCCAATGGGACAGTACACAGATACGCAGTATTTT.

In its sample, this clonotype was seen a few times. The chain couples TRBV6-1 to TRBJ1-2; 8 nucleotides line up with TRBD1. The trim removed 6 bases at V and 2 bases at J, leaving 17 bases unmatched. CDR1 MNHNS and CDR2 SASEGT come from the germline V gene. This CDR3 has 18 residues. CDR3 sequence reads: CASSSSTFGTGRNYGYTF. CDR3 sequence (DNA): TGTGCCAGCAGCTCGTCCACGTTTGGGACAGGAAGAAACTATGGCTACACCTTC.

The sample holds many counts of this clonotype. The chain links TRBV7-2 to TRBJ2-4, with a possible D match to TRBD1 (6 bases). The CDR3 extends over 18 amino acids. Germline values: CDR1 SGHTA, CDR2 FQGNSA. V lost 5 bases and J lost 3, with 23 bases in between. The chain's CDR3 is CASSPTGMGRGGKNIQYF. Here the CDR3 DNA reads TGTGCCAGCAGCCCTACAGGGATGGGGCGAGGAGGCAAAAACATTCAGTACTTC. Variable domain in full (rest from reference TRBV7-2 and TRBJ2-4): GAGVSQSPSNKVTEKGKDVELRCDPISGHTALYWYRQSLGQGLEFLIYFQGNSAPDKSGLPSDRFSAERTGGSVSTLTIQRTQQEDSAVYLCASSPTGMGRGGKNIQYFGAGTRLSVL.

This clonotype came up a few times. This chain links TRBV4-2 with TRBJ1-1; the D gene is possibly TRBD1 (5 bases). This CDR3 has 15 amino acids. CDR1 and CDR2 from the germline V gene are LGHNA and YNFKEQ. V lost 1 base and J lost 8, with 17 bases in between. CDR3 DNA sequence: TGTGCCAGCAGCCAAGGTCAGGGAACCCCATCAGAAGCTTTCTTT. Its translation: CASSQGQGTPSEAFF.

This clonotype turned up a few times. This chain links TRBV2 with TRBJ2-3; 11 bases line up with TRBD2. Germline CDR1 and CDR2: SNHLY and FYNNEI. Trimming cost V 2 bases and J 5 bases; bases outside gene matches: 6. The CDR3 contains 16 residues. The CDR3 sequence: CASSEIGLAGGDTQYF. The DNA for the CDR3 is TGTGCCAGCAGTGAAATCGGGCTAGCGGGAGGAGATACGCAGTATTTT.

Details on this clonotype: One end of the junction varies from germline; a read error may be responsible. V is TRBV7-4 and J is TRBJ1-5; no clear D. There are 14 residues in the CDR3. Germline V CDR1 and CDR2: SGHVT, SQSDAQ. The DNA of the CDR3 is TGTGCCAGCAGCTACATCCGTAGCGATCAGCCCCAGCATTTT. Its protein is CASSYIRSDQPQHF. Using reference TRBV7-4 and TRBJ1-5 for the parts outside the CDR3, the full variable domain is GAGVSQSPRYKVAKRGRDVALRCDSISGHVTLYWYRQTLGQGSEVLTYSQSDAQRDKSGRPSGRFSAERPERSVSTLKIQRTEQGDSAVYLCASSYIRSDQPQHFGDGTRLSIL.